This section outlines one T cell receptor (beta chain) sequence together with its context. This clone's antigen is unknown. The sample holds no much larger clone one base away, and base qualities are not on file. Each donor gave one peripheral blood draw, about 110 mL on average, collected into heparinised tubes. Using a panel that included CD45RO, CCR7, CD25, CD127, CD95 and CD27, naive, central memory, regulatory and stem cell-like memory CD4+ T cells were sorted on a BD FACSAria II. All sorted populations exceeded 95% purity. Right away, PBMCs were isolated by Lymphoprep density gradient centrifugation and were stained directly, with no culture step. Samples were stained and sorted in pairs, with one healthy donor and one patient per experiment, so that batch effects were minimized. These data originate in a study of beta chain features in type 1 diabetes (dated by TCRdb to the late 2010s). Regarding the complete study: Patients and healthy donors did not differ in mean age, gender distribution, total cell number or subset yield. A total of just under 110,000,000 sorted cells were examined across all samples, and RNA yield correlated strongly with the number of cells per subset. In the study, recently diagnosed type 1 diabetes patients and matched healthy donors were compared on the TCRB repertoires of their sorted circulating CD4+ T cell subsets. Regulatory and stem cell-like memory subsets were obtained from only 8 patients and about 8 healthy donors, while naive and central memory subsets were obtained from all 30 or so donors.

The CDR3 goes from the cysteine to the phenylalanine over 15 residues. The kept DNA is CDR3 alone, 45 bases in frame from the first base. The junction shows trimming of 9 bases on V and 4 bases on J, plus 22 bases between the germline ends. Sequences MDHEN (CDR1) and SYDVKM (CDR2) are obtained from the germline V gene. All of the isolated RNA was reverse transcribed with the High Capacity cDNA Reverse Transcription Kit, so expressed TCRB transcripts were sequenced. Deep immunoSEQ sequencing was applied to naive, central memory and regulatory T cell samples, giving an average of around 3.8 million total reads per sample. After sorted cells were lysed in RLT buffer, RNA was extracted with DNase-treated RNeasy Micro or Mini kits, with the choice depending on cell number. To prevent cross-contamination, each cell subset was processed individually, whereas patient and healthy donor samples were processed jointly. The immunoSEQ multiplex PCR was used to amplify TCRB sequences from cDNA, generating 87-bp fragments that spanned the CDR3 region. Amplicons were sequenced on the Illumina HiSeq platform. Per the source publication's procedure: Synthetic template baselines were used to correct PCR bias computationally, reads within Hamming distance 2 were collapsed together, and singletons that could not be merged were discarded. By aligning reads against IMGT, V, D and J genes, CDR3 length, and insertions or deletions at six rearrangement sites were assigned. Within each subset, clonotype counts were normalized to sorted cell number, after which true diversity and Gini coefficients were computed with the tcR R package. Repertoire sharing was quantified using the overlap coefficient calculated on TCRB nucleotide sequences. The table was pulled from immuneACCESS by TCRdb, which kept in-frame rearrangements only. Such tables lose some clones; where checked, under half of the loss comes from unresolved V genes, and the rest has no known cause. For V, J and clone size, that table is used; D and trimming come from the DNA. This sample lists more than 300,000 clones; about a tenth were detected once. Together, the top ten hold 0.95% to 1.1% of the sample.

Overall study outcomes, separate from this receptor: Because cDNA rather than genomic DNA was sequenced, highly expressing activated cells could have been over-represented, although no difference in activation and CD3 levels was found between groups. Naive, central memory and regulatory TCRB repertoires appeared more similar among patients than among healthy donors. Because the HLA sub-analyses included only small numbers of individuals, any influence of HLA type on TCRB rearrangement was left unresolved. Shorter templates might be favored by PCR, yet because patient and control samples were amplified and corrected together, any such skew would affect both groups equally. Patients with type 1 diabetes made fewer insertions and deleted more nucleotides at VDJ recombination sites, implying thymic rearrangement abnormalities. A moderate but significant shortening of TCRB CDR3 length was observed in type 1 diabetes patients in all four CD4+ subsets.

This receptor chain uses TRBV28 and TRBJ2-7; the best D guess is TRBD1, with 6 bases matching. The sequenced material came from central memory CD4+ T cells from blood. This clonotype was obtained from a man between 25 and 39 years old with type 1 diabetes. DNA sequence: TGTGCCAGTCAAGGTCCGGGACAAGGGCTATACGAGCAGTACTTC. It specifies CASQGPGQGLYEQYF.